The entry below describes one T cell receptor beta chain. Its target antigen remains unknown. Base-call qualities are not available, and no considerably larger clone is one nucleotide away. The data derive from a study of metastatic and nonmetastatic thyroid tumors (dated by TCRdb to 2020 to 2022). As for the study more broadly: Repertoires from peripheral blood and from tumor or nodule tissue samples of malignant and benign thyroid patients were compared.

No treatment had been received by any patient before thyroid surgery. The study retrospectively analysed patient clinical samples collected from the early 2010s to the late 2010s using T-cell receptor beta sequencing. Library construction relied on PCR. This sample was sequenced with an Illumina HiSeq 4000. High-throughput sequencing was used to profile the TCR beta-chain CDR3 region of every patient. From the authors' description of their analysis: The researchers built a classifier to tell apart papillary thyroid cancer patients with distant metastasis, based on CDR3 differences among clinicopathological groups. Repertoire diversity was assessed with the Shannon index, and tumor-blood repertoire similarity with the Morisita-Horn index. Through fastp at Q25 and MiXCR, TCRdb rebuilt clones from the public reads, retaining in-frame beta chains. Here the V and J calls rest on TCRdb's processing, not on the authors' analysis. The sample table lists about 41,000 clones, 24% of them with a count of one. Of the sample, 14% is held by the ten largest clones.

The CDR3 spans 15 residues, from the cysteine through the phenylalanine. Only the CDR3 portion is preserved as DNA: 45 bases, with reading frame beginning at the first base. V sheds 6 bases and J sheds 6 bases, leaving 17 bases between their ends. According to the germline V gene, CDR1 reads SGHAT and CDR2 reads FQNNGV. General study outcomes and caveats: TCR beta diversity was reported as significantly higher in malignant tumors than in benign nodules, in both blood and tumor samples.

The V and J segments used are TRBV11-2 and TRBJ2-2, and TRBD1 may be the D gene, going by 6 matching bases. The sequencing input was tumor tissue. The receptor's source is a female donor with papillary thyroid cancer or a benign thyroid nodule (not recorded which). Some clones in this sample may be carry-over from other donors' samples. CDR3 loop: CASRPDRQRAGELFF. The DNA is as follows: TGTGCCAGCAGACCCGACAGGCAACGGGCCGGGGAGCTGTTTTTT. The CDR3 plus the reference TRBV11-2 and TRBJ2-2 genes for the other parts give the full variable domain: EAGVAQSPRYKIIEKRQSVAFWCNPISGHATLYWYQQILGQGPKLLIQFQNNGVVDDSQLPKDRFSAERLKGVDSTLKIQPAKLEDSAVYLCASRPDRQRAGELFFGEGSRLTVL.